What follows describes a single T cell receptor (beta chain). In the original workflow: Estimated nucleated cell counts came from reference gene primer amplification. Generated by immunoSEQ multiplex PCR, the TCRdb table keeps only in-frame clones and is missing some. The D gene and trimming were derived from the DNA, and the V and J assignments and clone size from that table. Of about 240,000 clones in the sample, 80% to 90% were seen once. V gave up 6 bases and J gave up 6 bases; unmatched junction bases: 11. The CDR3 is made up of 15 amino acids. Germline CDR1 and CDR2: SNHLY and FYNNEI. The data are from a study of blood T cell repertoires in COVID-19. Across the study: The study drew acute and convalescent COVID-19 samples from the United States, Italy and Spain. PBMCs, B-cell-depleted T cells, or T cells provided the cDNA or gDNA that made up the material.

The rearrangement links TRBV2 to TRBJ2-7; TRBD2 matches 10 bases. The receptor was isolated from a woman in her sixties or seventies with acute or convalescent COVID-19. The material sequenced was peripheral blood. The CDR3 here is CASSGPLAGATEQYF. Written as DNA, the CDR3 is TGTGCCAGCAGCGGCCCCCTAGCGGGGGCTACCGAGCAGTACTTC.